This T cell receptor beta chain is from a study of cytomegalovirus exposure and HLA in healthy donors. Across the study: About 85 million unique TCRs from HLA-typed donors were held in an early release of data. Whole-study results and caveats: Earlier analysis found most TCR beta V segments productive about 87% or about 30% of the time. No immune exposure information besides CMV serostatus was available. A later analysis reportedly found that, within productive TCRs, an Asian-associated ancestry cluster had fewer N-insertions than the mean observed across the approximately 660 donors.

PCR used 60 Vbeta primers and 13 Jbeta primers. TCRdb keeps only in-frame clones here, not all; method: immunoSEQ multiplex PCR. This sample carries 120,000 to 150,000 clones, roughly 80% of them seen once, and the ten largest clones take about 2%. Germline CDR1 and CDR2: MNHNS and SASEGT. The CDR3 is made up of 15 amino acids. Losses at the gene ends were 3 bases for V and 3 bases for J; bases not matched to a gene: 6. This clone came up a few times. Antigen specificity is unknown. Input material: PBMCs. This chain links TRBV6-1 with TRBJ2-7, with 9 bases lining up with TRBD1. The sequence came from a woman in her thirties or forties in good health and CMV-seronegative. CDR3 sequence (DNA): TGTGCCAGCAGTGAGGTACAGGGGGCGAACTACGAGCAGTACTTC. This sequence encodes CASSEVQGANYEQYF.